This T cell receptor (beta chain) is from a study of human T cells and chemical hapten exposure. Total RNA was isolated from unfractionated whole blood. CDR3 size: 15 residues. Deletions cut 3 bases from V and 5 bases from J, with 16 bases between. CDR1 and CDR2 (germline): MNHNY, SVGAGI (reference sequence). Each CDR3 protein is one row after TCRdb ran MiXCR on the 5' RACE reads. The table shows roughly 81,000 distinct CDR3 sequences, with about a sixth occurring only once. The sequence came from a female donor in good health. The chain recombines TRBV6-6 with TRBJ1-1; no definite D call. The CDR3 loop reads CASSYYPGNHTEAFF. DNA of the CDR3: TGTGCCAGCAGTTATTATCCCGGGAATCATACTGAAGCTTTCTTT.